The clone carrying this TCR beta chain was seen more than once but under ten times. Its target is not known. The V gene's germline CDR1 is KGHSH and CDR2 LQKENI. The CDR3 length is 14 residues. The V end was cut by 6 bases, the J end by 3 bases, with 12 bases between. The sample is drawn from a study of shared clonotypes between healthy human individuals. On the study more broadly: Ranging from 18 to 49 in age, donors were a couple of women and three men. Each donor's CD8 memory used one plate, CD8 naive two, each CD4 subset three.

Study-wide results and caveats: Naive subsets generally exceeded memory subsets in estimated richness.

Researchers partitioned CD4+ cells into CD45RA+ naive and CD45RA-negative memory subsets. The repertoire was sequenced with immunoSEQ multiplex PCR; TCRdb's copy has only in-frame clones and lacks some. The table has about 1 million clones, around 76% seen once. The sequenced material came from memory CD4+ T cells sorted from blood. Described subset: CD45RA-negative fraction. This chain joins TRBV18 and TRBJ1-5; perhaps TRBD1 as D (6 bases). This sequence originates from a man younger than 35 in good health. The chain's CDR3 is CASSNGQNNQPQHF. The CDR3 DNA reads TGTGCCAGCTCGAACGGACAGAACAATCAGCCCCAGCATTTT.